These 12 T cell receptor beta chains were all obtained from the same sample, sequenced in a study of CD8 T cells in ankylosing spondylitis. Overall study findings and caveats: About 8 highly homologous variants made up a TCR beta motif that seemed to typify ankylosing spondylitis blood.

One entry per CDR3 protein, called by TCRdb with MiXCR from the 5' RACE reads. This sample has hundreds of thousands of distinct CDR3 sequences; approximately 12% occur once, and the top ten carry just over 0.5%. These receptors' antigens are unknown. Specimen: blood, either unsorted or a sorted T cell fraction (not recorded which). These receptors were obtained from a male donor with ankylosing spondylitis.

A few counts support this clonotype. The CDR3 DNA reads as TGCGCCAGCGGAAGCGGGAAGGACACCGGGGAGCTGTTTTTT. This codes for CASGSGKDTGELFF. V gene TRBV5-1 combines with J gene TRBJ2-2, with 7 bases fitting TRBD2. The germline CDR1 and CDR2 sequences are SGHRS and YFSETQ. J gave up 3 bases and V 7 bases, and 6 bases lay outside the gene matches. The CDR3 is 14 residues long.

The chain links TRBV28 to TRBJ2-7, with a weak D call TRBD1 (6 bases). Trimming shortened V by 5 bases and J by 5 bases, and 19 bases separated the two germline ends. The germline CDR1 and CDR2 sequences are MDHEN and SYDVKM. The CDR3 consists of 15 residues. The CDR3 region is CASSLITGIVHEQYF. The DNA of the CDR3 is TGTGCCAGCAGTCTCATTACAGGGATCGTCCACGAGCAGTACTTC.

Only a few counts were recorded for this clonotype. CDR3 in DNA: TGTGCCAGCAGCCAAGATGTGGACAGGGCCAATGAGCAGTTCTTC. It codes for CASSQDVDRANEQFF. The chain joins TRBV4-2 to TRBJ2-1; 8 nucleotides align to TRBD1. The length of the CDR3 is 15 residues. Germline V gives CDR1 LGHNA, CDR2 YNFKEQ. With V trimmed by 0 bases and J by 6 bases, 4 bases remained unmatched.

The rearrangement joins TRBV3-1 to TRBJ2-7; either TRBD1 or TRBD2 may fit D (5 bases each). This CDR3 is 14 amino acids long. V shed 10 bases and J shed 3 bases, with 19 bases lying between them. Germline CDR1 is LGHDT and CDR2 is YNNKEL (reference sequence). The CDR3 spells CATSLGAAFYEQYF. CDR3 in DNA: TGTGCCACCTCCCTCGGGGCTGCGTTCTACGAGCAGTACTTC.

This clonotype was detected a few times. The gene calls are TRBV6-1 and TRBJ2-2; 8 bases are a match to TRBD1. V was clipped by 7 bases and J by 1 base; unmatched bases: 5. Germline V CDR1 and CDR2: MNHNS, SASEGT. CDR3 length equals 15 residues. The CDR3 loop is CASTPGQGNTGELFF. The CDR3 coding sequence is TGTGCCAGCACCCCCGGACAGGGGAACACCGGGGAGCTGTTTTTT.

This clonotype was seen at least ten times. This rearrangement joins TRBV5-1 to TRBJ1-1, with unresolved D. The germline V and J ends were trimmed by 5 bases and 0 bases, with 11 bases remaining between them. Germline V gene data show CDR1 as SGHRS and CDR2 as YFSETQ. CDR3 length equals 14 residues. The CDR3 nucleotides are TGCGCCAGCAGAGGTGGCAGCATGAACACTGAAGCTTTCTTT. This codes for CASRGGSMNTEAFF.

The chain joins TRBV6-5 to TRBJ2-3; D is unclear. Germline V gene data show CDR1 as MNHEY and CDR2 as SVGAGI. This CDR3 is 13 amino acids long. Trimming took off 2 bases at V and 6 bases at J, with 9 bases between the two ends. The CDR3 loop is CASSYRKADTQYF. The CDR3 DNA follows: TGTGCCAGCAGTTACAGAAAAGCGGATACGCAGTATTTT.

The chain is built from TRBV6-2 or TRBV6-3 and TRBJ1-5, with no clear D. V was pared by 6 bases and J by 0 bases, with 9 bases between. This CDR3 is 14 amino acids long. Germline CDR1 is MNHEY and CDR2 is SVGEGT. CDR3 loop: CASRDGYSNQPQHF. As DNA, the CDR3 is TGTGCCAGCAGGGACGGCTATAGCAATCAGCCCCAGCATTTT.

This clonotype came up a few times. The chain employs TRBV20-1 and TRBJ2-3, with D hard to call. CDR3 size: 11 residues. Germline assignment: CDR1 DFQATT and CDR2 SNEGSKA (reference sequence). V was pared by 2 bases and J by 5 bases, with 5 bases between. CDR3 bases: TGCAGTGCTAGAACAGAAGATACGCAGTATTTT. This gives the protein CSARTEDTQYF.

In this sample, this clonotype turned up a few times. The chain employs TRBV11-2 and TRBJ2-5; D is perhaps TRBD1 or TRBD2 (6 bases each). V was clipped by 2 bases and J by 5 bases, with 12 bases between them. This CDR3 spans 14 amino acids. CDR1 SGHAT and CDR2 FQNNGV come from the germline V gene. CDR3 nucleotides: TGTGCCAGCAGCTTACTCAGGAGGGGGGAGACCCAGTACTTC. This sequence encodes CASSLLRRGETQYF.

This clonotype has only a few counts. The chain couples TRBV14 to TRBJ1-4, with 7 bases aligning to TRBD1. Losses at the gene ends were 5 bases for V and 7 bases for J; bases not matched to a gene: 16. The length of the CDR3 is 17 residues. Germline lookup yields CDR1 SGHDN and CDR2 FVKESK. The DNA for the CDR3 is TGTGCCAGCAGCAAAAAGATTATAGGGGGCGCGAGTGAAAAACTGTTTTTT. It yields the protein CASSKKIIGGASEKLFF. The full variable domain, with the rest looked up from reference TRBV14 and TRBJ1-4, is EAGVTQFPSHSVIEKGQTVTLRCDPISGHDNLYWYRRVMGKEIKFLLHFVKESKQDESGMPNNRFLAERTGGTYSTLKVQPAELEDSGVYFCASSKKIIGGASEKLFFGSGTQLSVL.

The genes are TRBV9 and TRBJ2-3; D possibly uses TRBD1 or TRBD2 (5 bases each). This CDR3 has 13 amino acids. V lost 2 bases and J lost 5, with 9 bases in between. The germline CDR1 and CDR2 sequences are SGDLS and YYNGEE. CDR3 sequence reads: CASSVGVGDTQYF. The CDR3, as DNA: TGTGCCAGCAGCGTGGGGGTGGGAGATACGCAGTATTTT.